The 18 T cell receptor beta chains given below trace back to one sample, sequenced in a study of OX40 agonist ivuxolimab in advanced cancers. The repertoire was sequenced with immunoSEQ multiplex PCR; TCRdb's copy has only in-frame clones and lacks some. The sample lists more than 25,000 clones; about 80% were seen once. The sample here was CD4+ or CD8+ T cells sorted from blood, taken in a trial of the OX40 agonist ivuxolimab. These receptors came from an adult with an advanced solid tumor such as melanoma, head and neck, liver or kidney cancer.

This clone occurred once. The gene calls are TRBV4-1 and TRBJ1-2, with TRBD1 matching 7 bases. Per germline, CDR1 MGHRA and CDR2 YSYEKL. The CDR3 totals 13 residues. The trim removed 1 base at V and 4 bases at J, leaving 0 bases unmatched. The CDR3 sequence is CASSQGQGYGYTF. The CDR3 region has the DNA TGCGCCAGCAGCCAAGGACAGGGCTATGGCTACACCTTC.

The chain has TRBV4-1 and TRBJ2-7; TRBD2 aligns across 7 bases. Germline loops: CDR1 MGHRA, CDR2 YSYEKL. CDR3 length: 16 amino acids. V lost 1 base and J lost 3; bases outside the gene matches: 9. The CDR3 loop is CASSQVPSGTSYEQYF. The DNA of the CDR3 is TGCGCCAGCAGCCAAGTTCCGAGCGGGACCAGCTACGAGCAGTACTTC.

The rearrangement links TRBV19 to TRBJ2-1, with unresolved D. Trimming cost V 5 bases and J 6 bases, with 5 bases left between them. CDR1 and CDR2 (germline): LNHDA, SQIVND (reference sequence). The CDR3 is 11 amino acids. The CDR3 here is CASSLVNEQFF. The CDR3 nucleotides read TGTGCCAGTAGTTTAGTCAATGAGCAGTTCTTC.

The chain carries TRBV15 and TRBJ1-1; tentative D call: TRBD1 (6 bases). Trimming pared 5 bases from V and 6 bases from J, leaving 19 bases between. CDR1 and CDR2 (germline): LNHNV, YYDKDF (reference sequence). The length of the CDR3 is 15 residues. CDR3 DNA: TGTGCCACCAGCGACGCCTCGAAGGGGGGCGCTGAAGCTTTCTTT. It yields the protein CATSDASKGGAEAFF.

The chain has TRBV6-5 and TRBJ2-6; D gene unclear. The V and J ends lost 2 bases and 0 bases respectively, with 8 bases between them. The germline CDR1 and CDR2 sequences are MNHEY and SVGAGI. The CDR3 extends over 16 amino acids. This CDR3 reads CASSYMSYSGANVLTF. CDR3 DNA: TGTGCCAGCAGTTACATGAGCTACTCTGGGGCCAACGTCCTGACTTTC.

CDR3 sequence: CASSQAVGSSNYGYTF. CDR3 sequence (DNA): TGCGCCAGCAGCCAAGCTGTAGGTTCCTCTAACTATGGCTACACCTTC. The chain has TRBV4-1 and TRBJ1-2; no clear D. This CDR3 is built from 16 residues. V lost 1 base and J 0 bases, leaving 12 bases between the germline ends. In germline, CDR1 is MGHRA, CDR2 YSYEKL.

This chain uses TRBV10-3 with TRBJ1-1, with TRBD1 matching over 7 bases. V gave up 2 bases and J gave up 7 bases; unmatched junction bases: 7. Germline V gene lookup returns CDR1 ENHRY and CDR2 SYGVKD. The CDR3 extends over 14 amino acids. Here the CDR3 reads CAISEGPGQNEAFF. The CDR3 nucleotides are TGTGCCATCAGTGAGGGCCCGGGACAGAATGAAGCTTTCTTT.

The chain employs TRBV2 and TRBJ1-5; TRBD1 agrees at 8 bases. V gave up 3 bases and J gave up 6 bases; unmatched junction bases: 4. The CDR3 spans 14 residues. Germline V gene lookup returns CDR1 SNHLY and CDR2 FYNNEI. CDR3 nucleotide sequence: TGTGCCAGCAGTGATCAGGGGGCGGGTCAGCCCCAGCATTTT. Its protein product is CASSDQGAGQPQHF.

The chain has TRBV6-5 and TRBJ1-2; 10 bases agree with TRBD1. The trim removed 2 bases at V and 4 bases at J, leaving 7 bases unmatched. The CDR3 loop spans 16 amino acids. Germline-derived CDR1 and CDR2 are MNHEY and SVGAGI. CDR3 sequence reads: CASSYGTGEITYGYTF. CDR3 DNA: TGTGCCAGCAGTTACGGGACAGGGGAGATCACCTATGGCTACACCTTC.

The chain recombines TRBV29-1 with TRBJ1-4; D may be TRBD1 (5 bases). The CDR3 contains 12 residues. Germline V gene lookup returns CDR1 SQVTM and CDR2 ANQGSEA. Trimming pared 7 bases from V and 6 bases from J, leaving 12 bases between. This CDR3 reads CSAGQGDEKLFF. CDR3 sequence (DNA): TGCAGCGCCGGGCAGGGAGATGAAAAACTGTTTTTT.

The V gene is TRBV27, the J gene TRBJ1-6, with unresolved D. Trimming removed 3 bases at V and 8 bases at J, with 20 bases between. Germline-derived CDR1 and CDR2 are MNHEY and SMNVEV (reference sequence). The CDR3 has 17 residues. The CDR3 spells CASSFSSGPAKYSPLHF. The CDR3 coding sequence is TGTGCCAGCAGTTTTAGTTCCGGCCCGGCAAAGTATTCACCCCTCCACTTT.

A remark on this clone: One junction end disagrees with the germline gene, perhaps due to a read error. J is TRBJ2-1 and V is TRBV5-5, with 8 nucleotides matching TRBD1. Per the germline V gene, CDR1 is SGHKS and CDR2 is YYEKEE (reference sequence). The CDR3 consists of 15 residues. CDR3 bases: TGTGCCAGCAGGTTGGACAGGGACTTTTACAATGAGCAGTTCTTC. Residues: CASRLDRDFYNEQFF.

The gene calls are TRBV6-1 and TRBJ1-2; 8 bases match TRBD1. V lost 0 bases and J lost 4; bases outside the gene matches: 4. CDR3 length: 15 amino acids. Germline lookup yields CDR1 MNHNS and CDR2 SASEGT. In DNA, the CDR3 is TGTGCCAGCAGTGAAGCCGGGACAGGTTCCTATGGCTACACCTTC. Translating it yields CASSEAGTGSYGYTF.

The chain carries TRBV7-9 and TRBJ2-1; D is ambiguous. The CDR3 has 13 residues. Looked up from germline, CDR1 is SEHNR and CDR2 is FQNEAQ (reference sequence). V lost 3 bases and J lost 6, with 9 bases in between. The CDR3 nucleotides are TGTGCCAGCAGCTTTAGTGAGACCAATGAGCAGTTCTTC. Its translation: CASSFSETNEQFF.

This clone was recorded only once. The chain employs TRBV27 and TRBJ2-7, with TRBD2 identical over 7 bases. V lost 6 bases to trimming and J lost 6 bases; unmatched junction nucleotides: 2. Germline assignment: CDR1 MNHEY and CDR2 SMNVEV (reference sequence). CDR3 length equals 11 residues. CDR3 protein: CASSSGGEQYF. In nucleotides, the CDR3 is TGTGCCAGCAGCTCGGGGGGCGAGCAGTACTTC.

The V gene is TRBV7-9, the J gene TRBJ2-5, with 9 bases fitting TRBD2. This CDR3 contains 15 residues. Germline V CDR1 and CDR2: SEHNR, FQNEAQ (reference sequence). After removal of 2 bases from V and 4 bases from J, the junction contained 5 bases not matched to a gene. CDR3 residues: CASSLPSGEGETQYF. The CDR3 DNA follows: TGTGCCAGCAGCTTACCTAGCGGGGAGGGAGAGACCCAGTACTTC.

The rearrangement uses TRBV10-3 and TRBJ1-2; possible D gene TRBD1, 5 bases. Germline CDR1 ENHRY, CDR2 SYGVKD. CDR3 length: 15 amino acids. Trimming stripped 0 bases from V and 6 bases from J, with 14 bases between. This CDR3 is CAISESGRLGHGYTF. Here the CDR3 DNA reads TGTGCCATCAGTGAGTCGGGGCGGCTAGGACATGGCTACACCTTC.

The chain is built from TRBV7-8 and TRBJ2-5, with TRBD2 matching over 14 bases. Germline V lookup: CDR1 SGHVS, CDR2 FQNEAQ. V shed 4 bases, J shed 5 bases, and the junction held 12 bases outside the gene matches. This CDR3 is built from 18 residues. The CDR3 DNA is TGTGCCAGCAGCTCGGGACTAGCGGGGGCGGTCTTATGGGAGACCCAGTACTTC. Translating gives CASSSGLAGAVLWETQYF.